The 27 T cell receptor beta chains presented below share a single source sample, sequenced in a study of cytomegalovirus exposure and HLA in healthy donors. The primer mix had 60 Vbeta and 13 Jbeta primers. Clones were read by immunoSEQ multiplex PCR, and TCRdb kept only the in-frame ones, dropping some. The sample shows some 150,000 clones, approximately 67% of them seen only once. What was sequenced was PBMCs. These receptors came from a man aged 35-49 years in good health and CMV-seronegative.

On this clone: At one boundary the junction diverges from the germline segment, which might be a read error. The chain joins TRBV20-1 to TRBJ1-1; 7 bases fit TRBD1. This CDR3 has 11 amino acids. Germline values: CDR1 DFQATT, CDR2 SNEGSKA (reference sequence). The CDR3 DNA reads TGCAGTGCTAGACGACAGGGATGGGTATCCTTT. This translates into CSARRQGWVSF.

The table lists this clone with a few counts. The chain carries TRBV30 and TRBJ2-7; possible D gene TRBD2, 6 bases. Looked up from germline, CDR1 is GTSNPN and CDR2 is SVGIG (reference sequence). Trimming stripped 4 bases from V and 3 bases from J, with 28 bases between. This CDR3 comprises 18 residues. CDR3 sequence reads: CAWTCWAGRGVIVYEQYF. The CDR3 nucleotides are TGTGCCTGGACGTGTTGGGCGGGACGGGGCGTTATAGTCTACGAGCAGTACTTC.

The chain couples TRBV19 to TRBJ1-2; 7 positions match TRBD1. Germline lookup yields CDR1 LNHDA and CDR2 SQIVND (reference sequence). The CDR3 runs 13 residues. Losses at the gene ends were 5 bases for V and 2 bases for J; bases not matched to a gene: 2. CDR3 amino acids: CASSPQGNYGYTF. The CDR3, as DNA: TGTGCCAGTAGTCCACAGGGGAACTATGGCTACACCTTC.

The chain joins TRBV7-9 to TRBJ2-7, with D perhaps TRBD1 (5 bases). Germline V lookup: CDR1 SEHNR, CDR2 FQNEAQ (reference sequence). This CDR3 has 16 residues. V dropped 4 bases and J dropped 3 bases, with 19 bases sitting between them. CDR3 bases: TGTGCCAGCAGCTCGCCTTGGGGCAGGGTAGACTACGAGCAGTACTTC. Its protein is CASSSPWGRVDYEQYF.

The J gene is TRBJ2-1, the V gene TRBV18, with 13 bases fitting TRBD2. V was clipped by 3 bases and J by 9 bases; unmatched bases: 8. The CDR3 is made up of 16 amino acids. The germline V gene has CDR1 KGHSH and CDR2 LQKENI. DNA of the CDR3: TGTGCCAGCTCACCCTTCACTAGCGGGGGGGCCTCTGAGCAGTTCTTC. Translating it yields CASSPFTSGGASEQFF.

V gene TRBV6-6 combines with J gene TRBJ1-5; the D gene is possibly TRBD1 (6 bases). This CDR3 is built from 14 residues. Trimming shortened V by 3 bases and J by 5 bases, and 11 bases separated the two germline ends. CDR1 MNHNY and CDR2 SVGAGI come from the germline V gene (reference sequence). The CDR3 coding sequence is TGTGCCAGCAGTTATGACAGGAATGATCAGCCCCAGCATTTT. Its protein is CASSYDRNDQPQHF.

For the CDR3, the DNA is TGTGCCAGTAGTCAGGCAGGAAACATGAACACTGAAGCTTTCTTT. Residues: CASSQAGNMNTEAFF. V is TRBV19 and J is TRBJ1-1; D ambiguous. The CDR3 contains 15 residues. Trimming shortened V by 5 bases and J by 0 bases, and 13 bases separated the two germline ends. Germline V gene sequence: CDR1 LNHDA, CDR2 SQIVND (reference sequence). Full variable domain (missing parts from reference TRBV19 and TRBJ1-1): DGGITQSPKYLFRKEGQNVTLSCEQNLNHDAMYWYRQDPGQGLRLIYYSQIVNDFQKGDIAEGYSVSREKKESFPLTVTSAQKNPTAFYLCASSQAGNMNTEAFFGQGTRLTVV.

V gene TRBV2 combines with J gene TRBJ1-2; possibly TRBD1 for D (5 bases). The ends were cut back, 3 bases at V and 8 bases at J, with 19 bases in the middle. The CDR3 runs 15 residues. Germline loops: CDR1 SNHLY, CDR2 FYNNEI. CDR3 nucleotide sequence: TGTGCCAGCAGTGAGCGCGGGGGACGTTTAAGCGGCTACACCTTC. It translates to CASSERGGRLSGYTF.

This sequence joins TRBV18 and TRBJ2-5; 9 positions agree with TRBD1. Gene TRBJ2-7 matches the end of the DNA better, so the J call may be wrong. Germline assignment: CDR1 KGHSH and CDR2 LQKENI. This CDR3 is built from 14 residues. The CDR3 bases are TGTGCCAGCTCACCGACAGGGGGGTCCTACGAGCAGTACTTC. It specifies CASSPTGGSYEQYF.

CDR3 bases: TGTGCTAGTGGTTTGACTTCCCCGTCCGACAGGCTGCACTCCTACGAGCAGTACTTC. It codes for CASGLTSPSDRLHSYEQYF. This chain connects TRBV12-5 to TRBJ2-7, with a possible D match to TRBD1 (6 bases). The CDR3 extends over 19 amino acids. The V gene's germline CDR1 is LGHNT and CDR2 FRNRAP. V lost 2 bases and J lost 0, with 23 bases in between.

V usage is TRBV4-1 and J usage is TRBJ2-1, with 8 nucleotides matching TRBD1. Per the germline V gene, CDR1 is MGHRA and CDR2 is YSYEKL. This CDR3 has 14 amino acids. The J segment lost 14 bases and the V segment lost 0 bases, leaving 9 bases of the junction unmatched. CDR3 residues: CASSQERGQGLEFF. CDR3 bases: TGCGCCAGCAGCCAAGAAAGAGGACAGGGATTGGAGTTCTTC.

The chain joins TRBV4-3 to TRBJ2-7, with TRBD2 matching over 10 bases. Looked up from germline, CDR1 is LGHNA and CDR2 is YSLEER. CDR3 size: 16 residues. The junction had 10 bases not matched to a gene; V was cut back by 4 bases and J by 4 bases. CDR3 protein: CASSPRASGSFYEQYF. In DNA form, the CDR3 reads TGCGCCAGCAGCCCCCGGGCTAGCGGGAGTTTTTACGAGCAGTACTTC.

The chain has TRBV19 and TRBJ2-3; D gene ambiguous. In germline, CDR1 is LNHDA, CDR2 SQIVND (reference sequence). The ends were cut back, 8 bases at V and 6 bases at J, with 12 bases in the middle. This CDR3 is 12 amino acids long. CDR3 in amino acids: CASGGLADTQYF. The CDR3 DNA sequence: TGTGCCAGTGGTGGGCTTGCCGATACGCAGTATTTT.

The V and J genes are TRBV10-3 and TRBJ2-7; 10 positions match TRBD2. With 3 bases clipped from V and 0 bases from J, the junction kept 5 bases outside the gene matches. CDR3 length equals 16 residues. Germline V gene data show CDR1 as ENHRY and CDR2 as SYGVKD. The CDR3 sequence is CAISEASGGASYEQYF. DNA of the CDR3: TGTGCCATCAGTGAAGCGAGCGGGGGGGCCTCCTACGAGCAGTACTTC.

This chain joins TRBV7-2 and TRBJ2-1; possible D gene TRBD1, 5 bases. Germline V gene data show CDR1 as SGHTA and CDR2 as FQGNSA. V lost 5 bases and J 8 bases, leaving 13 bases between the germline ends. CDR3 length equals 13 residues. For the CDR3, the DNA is TGTGCCAGCAGCCAAGGGGTGCATGATGAGCAGTTCTTC. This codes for CASSQGVHDEQFF.

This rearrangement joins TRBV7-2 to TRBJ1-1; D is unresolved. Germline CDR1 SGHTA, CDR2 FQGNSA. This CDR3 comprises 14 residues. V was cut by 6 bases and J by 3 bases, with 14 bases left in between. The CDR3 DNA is TGTGCCAGCAGAATTAGGCAGGTTGACACTGAAGCTTTCTTT. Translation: CASRIRQVDTEAFF.

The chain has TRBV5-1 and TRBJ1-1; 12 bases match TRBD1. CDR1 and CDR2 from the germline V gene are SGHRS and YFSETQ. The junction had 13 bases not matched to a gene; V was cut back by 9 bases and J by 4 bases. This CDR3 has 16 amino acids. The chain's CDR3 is CATSSGTGGYGTEAFF. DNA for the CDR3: TGCGCCACCTCTTCCGGGACAGGGGGCTACGGCACTGAAGCTTTCTTT.

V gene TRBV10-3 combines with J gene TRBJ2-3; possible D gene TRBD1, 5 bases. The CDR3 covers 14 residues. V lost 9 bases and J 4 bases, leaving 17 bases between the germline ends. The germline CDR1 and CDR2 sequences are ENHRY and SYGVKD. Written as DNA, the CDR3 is TGTGCCATTACCCGGACACGGAAGGCAGATACGCAGTATTTT. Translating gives CAITRTRKADTQYF.

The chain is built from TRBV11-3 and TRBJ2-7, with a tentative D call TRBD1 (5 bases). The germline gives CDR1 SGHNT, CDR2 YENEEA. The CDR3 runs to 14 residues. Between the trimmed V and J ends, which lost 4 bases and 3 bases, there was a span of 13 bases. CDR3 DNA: TGTGCCAGCAGCTCAGAGACAGACCTCTACGAGCAGTACTTC. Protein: CASSSETDLYEQYF. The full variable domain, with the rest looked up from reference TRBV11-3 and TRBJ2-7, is EAGVVQSPRYKIIEKKQPVAFWCNPISGHNTLYWYLQNLGQGPELLIRYENEEAVDDSQLPKDRFSAERLKGVDSTLKIQPAELGDSAVYLCASSSETDLYEQYFGPGTRLTVT.

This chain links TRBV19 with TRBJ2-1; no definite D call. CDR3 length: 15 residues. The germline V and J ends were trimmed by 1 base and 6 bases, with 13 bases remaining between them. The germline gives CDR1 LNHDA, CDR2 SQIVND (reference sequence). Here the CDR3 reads CASSIGSPAGNEQFF. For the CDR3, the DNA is TGTGCCAGTAGTATAGGGTCACCCGCCGGCAATGAGCAGTTCTTC.

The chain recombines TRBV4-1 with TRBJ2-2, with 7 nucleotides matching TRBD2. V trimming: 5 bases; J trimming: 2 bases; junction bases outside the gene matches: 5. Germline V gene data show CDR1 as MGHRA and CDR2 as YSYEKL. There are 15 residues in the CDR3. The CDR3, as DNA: TGCGCCAGCAGCTCAACTAGCGTAAACACCGGGGAGCTGTTTTTT. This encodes CASSSTSVNTGELFF.

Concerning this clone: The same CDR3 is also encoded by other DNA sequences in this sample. For the CDR3, the DNA is TGTGCCAGCAGCTTACCGGGTCAAGAGACCCAGTACTTC. It encodes CASSLPGQETQYF. V and J are TRBV7-2 and TRBJ2-5; D gene unclear. This CDR3 has 13 amino acids. Germline assignment: CDR1 SGHTA and CDR2 FQGNSA. V was trimmed by 2 bases and J by 2 bases, leaving 6 bases between them.

The CDR3 region is CASSRGTGGVGEQYF. As DNA, the CDR3 is TGTGCCAGCAGCAGGGGGACAGGGGGCGTGGGGGAGCAGTACTTC. This rearrangement joins TRBV5-6 to TRBJ2-7; 12 bases are a match to TRBD1. Looked up from germline, CDR1 is SGHDT and CDR2 is YYEEEE. The J segment lost 7 bases and the V segment lost 4 bases, leaving 9 bases of the junction unmatched. There are 15 residues in the CDR3.

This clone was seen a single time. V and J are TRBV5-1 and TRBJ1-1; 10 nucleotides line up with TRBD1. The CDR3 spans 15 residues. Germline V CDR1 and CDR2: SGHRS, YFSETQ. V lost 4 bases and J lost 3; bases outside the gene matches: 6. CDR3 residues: CASSKDRGPDTEAFF. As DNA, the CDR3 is TGCGCCAGCAGCAAAGACAGGGGGCCCGACACTGAAGCTTTCTTT.

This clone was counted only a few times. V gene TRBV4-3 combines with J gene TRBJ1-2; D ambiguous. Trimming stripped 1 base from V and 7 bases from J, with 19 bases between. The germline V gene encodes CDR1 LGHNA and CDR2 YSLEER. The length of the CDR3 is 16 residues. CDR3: CASSQGFGGWVGGYTF. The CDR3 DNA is TGCGCCAGCAGCCAAGGCTTTGGAGGGTGGGTGGGTGGCTACACCTTC.

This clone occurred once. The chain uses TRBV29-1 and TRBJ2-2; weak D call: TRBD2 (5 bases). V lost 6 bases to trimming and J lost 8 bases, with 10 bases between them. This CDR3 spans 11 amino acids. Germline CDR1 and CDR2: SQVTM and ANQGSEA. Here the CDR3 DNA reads TGCAGCGTACGGGAACCGGGGGAGCTGTTTTTT. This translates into CSVREPGELFF.

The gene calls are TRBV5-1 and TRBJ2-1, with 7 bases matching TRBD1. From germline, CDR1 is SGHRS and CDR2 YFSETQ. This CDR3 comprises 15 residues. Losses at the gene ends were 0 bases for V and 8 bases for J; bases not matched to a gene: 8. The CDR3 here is CASSLETGLGDEQFF. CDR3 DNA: TGCGCCAGCAGCTTGGAGACAGGGCTTGGGGATGAGCAGTTCTTC. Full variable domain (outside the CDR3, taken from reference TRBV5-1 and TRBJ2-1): KAGVTQTPRYLIKTRGQQVTLSCSPISGHRSVSWYQQTPGQGLQFLFEYFSETQRNKGNFPGRFSGRQFSNSRSEMNVSTLELGDSALYLCASSLETGLGDEQFFGPGTRLTVL.